These 17 T cell receptor beta chains originate from one sample sequenced in a study of T cell changes during pregnancy in multiple sclerosis. This table comes from immunoSEQ multiplex PCR, and its TCRdb copy is limited to in-frame clones, with some not included. This sample has some 60,000 clones; roughly 90% occur once, and the top ten carry approximately 1.7%. The sample consisted of peripheral blood, taken after pregnancy. Receptors originate from a female donor with multiple sclerosis, enrolled in a pregnancy study.

This clone came up once. The V gene is TRBV7-9, the J gene TRBJ1-4; D gene uncertain. Germline V gene lookup returns CDR1 SEHNR and CDR2 FQNEAQ (reference sequence). The CDR3 runs to 12 residues. The germline V and J ends were trimmed by 1 base and 11 bases, with 8 bases remaining between them. CDR3 bases: TGTGCCAGCAGCTTAGAGGTCGGGAAACTGTTTTTT. Amino acids: CASSLEVGKLFF.

V usage is TRBV4-1 and J usage is TRBJ1-2, with D possibly TRBD1 on 5 matching bases. Germline V lookup: CDR1 MGHRA, CDR2 YSYEKL. This CDR3 spans 12 amino acids. V shed 6 bases and J shed 5 bases, with 10 bases lying between them. The CDR3 DNA reads as TGCGCCAGCAGTGGCTCAGGGTATGGCTACACCTTC. It encodes CASSGSGYGYTF.

This chain links TRBV7-2 with TRBJ2-7, with D uncertain. Per germline, CDR1 SGHTA and CDR2 FQGNSA. The CDR3 sequence is 14 residues long. V was clipped by 2 bases and J by 1 base, with 9 bases between them. The CDR3 spells CASSLIQNSYEQYF. The CDR3 coding sequence is TGTGCCAGCAGCTTAATACAGAATTCCTACGAGCAGTACTTC.

The rearrangement links TRBV5-1 to TRBJ2-1, with 10 bases matching TRBD2. CDR3 length equals 15 residues. Germline V gives CDR1 SGHRS, CDR2 YFSETQ. The V gene end was trimmed by 4 bases and the J gene end by 12 bases; junction bases not matched to a gene: 13. CDR3 amino acids: CASSKLAGGPRGQFF. CDR3 DNA sequence: TGCGCCAGCAGCAAATTAGCGGGGGGCCCTAGGGGGCAGTTCTTC.

The chain recombines TRBV7-2 with TRBJ1-6; D gene unclear. Germline values: CDR1 SGHTA, CDR2 FQGNSA. V lost 2 bases and J lost 4, with 9 bases in between. The CDR3 length is 15 residues. CDR3 region: CASSLLPIYNSPLHF. The DNA for the CDR3 is TGTGCCAGCAGCTTACTCCCTATATATAATTCACCCCTCCACTTT.

V is TRBV27 and J is TRBJ1-4; 9 bases align to TRBD1. The germline V gene encodes CDR1 MNHEY and CDR2 SMNVEV (reference sequence). V lost 6 bases to trimming and J lost 0 bases; unmatched junction nucleotides: 14. The CDR3 extends over 19 amino acids. CDR3 sequence (DNA): TGTGCCAGCAGCCCTCGGGGACAGGGACCCTTTGCAACTAATGAAAAACTGTTTTTT. Encoded protein: CASSPRGQGPFATNEKLFF.

The sample holds one count of this clone. The J gene is TRBJ2-3, the V gene TRBV28, with 8 bases that match TRBD2. Trimming cost V 4 bases and J 0 bases; bases outside gene matches: 9. Per the germline V gene, CDR1 is MDHEN and CDR2 is SYDVKM. CDR3 length: 17 amino acids. The CDR3, as DNA: TGTGCCAGCAGTTCTTGGACTAGCCTAATGAGCACAGATACGCAGTATTTT. Its protein is CASSSWTSLMSTDTQYF. The whole variable domain, filled in from reference TRBV28 and TRBJ2-3, reads DVKVTQSSRYLVKRTGEKVFLECVQDMDHENMFWYRQDPGLGLRLIYFSYDVKMKEKGDIPEGYSVSREKKERFSLILESASTNQTSMYLCASSSWTSLMSTDTQYFGPGTRLTVL.

V is TRBV10-3 and J is TRBJ1-1; no reliable D call. CDR1 is ENHRY, CDR2 SYGVKD, per germline. V was cut by 0 bases and J by 3 bases, with 5 bases left in between. This CDR3 region has 13 residues. The CDR3 DNA sequence: TGTGCCATCAGTGAGTCGAGGTACACTGAAGCTTTCTTT. This codes for CAISESRYTEAFF.

The CDR3 region is CASSYLVQGDEQYF. The DNA for the CDR3 is TGTGCCAGCAGTTATTTAGTGCAGGGGGACGAGCAGTACTTC. The chain combines TRBV6-5 with TRBJ2-7, with 7 bases identical to TRBD1. After removal of 3 bases from V and 5 bases from J, the junction contained 7 bases not matched to a gene. The CDR3 is 14 amino acids. Germline CDR1 is MNHEY and CDR2 is SVGAGI.

This clone was seen a few times. V gene TRBV5-1 combines with J gene TRBJ2-5; D is ambiguous. The germline gives CDR1 SGHRS, CDR2 YFSETQ. Trimming shortened V by 0 bases and J by 5 bases, and 11 bases separated the two germline ends. The CDR3 length is 14 residues. The CDR3 loop reads CASSLVPNWETQYF. The CDR3 DNA sequence: TGCGCCAGCAGCTTGGTCCCGAACTGGGAGACCCAGTACTTC.

The chain is built from TRBV5-1 and TRBJ2-7, with D unclear. Germline values: CDR1 SGHRS, CDR2 YFSETQ. With 0 bases removed from V and 4 bases from J, the gap between germline ends came to 8 bases. The CDR3 loop spans 13 amino acids. The CDR3 nucleotides read TGCGCCAGCAGCTTGGATTCGGGTTACGAGCAGTACTTC. As protein: CASSLDSGYEQYF.

This rearrangement joins TRBV5-1 to TRBJ2-5; 7 bases align to TRBD1. CDR3 length: 15 residues. Looked up from germline, CDR1 is SGHRS and CDR2 is YFSETQ. Trimming removed 1 base from V and 3 bases from J; junction bases left unmatched: 6. CDR3: CASSLIGQAKETQYF. DNA for the CDR3: TGCGCCAGCAGCTTGATCGGACAGGCTAAAGAGACCCAGTACTTC.

V and J are TRBV7-2 and TRBJ2-3, with D perhaps TRBD2 (6 bases). The ends were cut back, 4 bases at V and 2 bases at J, with 13 bases in the middle. This CDR3 comprises 15 residues. CDR1 and CDR2 (germline): SGHTA, FQGNSA. The CDR3 region has the DNA TGTGCCAGCAGCTGGGCGTTAGCGGCCACAGATACGCAGTATTTT. It yields the protein CASSWALAATDTQYF.

The gene calls are TRBV28 and TRBJ1-3; perhaps TRBD1 as D (5 bases). V was trimmed by 4 bases and J by 6 bases, leaving 16 bases between them. CDR1 and CDR2 (germline): MDHEN, SYDVKM. The CDR3 totals 15 residues. Here the CDR3 DNA reads TGTGCCAGCAGTTCCTACTCAGGGAAGGAAAACACCATATATTTT. Protein: CASSSYSGKENTIYF.

The V call is TRBV30, the J call TRBJ2-7, with D possibly matching TRBD1 (5 bases). The CDR3 runs to 14 residues. Trimming pared 0 bases from V and 7 bases from J, leaving 16 bases between. Per germline, CDR1 GTSNPN and CDR2 SVGIG (reference sequence). In DNA form, the CDR3 reads TGTGCCTGGAGTGTTGGCAGGGATATCCTGGAGCAGTACTTC. It is translated as CAWSVGRDILEQYF. The variable domain in full, completed from reference TRBV30 and TRBJ2-7, reads SQTIHQWPATLVQPVGSPLSLECTVEGTSNPNLYWYRQAAGRGLQLLFYSVGIGQISSEVPQNLSASRPQDRQFILSSKKLLLSDSGFYLCAWSVGRDILEQYFGPGTRLTVT.

The chain carries TRBV11-1 and TRBJ2-3; maybe TRBD2 (7 bases). The CDR3 sequence is 14 residues long. Between the trimmed V and J ends, which lost 4 bases and 1 base, there was a span of 9 bases. The germline V gene has CDR1 SGHAT and CDR2 FQDESV (reference sequence). The CDR3: CASSSGGRTDTQYF. The CDR3 bases are TGTGCCAGCAGCTCGGGGGGCCGCACAGATACGCAGTATTTT. Based on the CDR3 plus reference TRBV11-1 and TRBJ2-3, the full variable domain is EAEVAQSPRYKITEKSQAVAFWCDPISGHATLYWYRQILGQGPELLVQFQDESVVDDSQLPKDRFSAERLKGVDSTLKIQPAELGDSAMYLCASSSGGRTDTQYFGPGTRLTVL.

This sequence joins TRBV5-6 and TRBJ1-1; D call uncertain. Germline V gene data show CDR1 as SGHDT and CDR2 as YYEEEE. The CDR3 spans 13 residues. V was clipped by 6 bases and J by 4 bases, with 13 bases between them. CDR3 sequence (DNA): TGTGCCAGCAACCTGTGGGGAGGCACTGAAGCTTTCTTT. As protein: CASNLWGGTEAFF.